One sample yielded the 12 T cell receptor beta chains listed below, sequenced in a study of blood T cell repertoires in COVID-19. The protocol was immunoSEQ multiplex PCR, while the TCRdb copy is restricted to in-frame clones and leaves out a portion. The top ten clones hold about 2.5% of a sample with 190,000 or so clones, approximately 86% of them seen once. Source material: peripheral blood. The source of these receptors is a man between 40 and 49 years old with active or convalescent COVID-19.

The chain joins TRBV11-2 to TRBJ2-5; weak D call: TRBD2 (5 bases). Germline values: CDR1 SGHAT, CDR2 FQNNGV. This CDR3 spans 12 amino acids. Trimming pared 5 bases from V and 5 bases from J, leaving 9 bases between. CDR3 coding DNA: TGTGCCAGCAGCATTACGGGGGAGACCCAGTACTTC. It codes for CASSITGETQYF. Based on the CDR3 plus reference TRBV11-2 and TRBJ2-5, the full variable domain is EAGVAQSPRYKIIEKRQSVAFWCNPISGHATLYWYQQILGQGPKLLIQFQNNGVVDDSQLPKDRFSAERLKGVDSTLKIQPAKLEDSAVYLCASSITGETQYFGPGTRLLVL.

The chain joins TRBV7-9 to TRBJ1-2; TRBD1 matches 7 bases. Germline lookup yields CDR1 SEHNR and CDR2 FQNEAQ (reference sequence). The J segment lost 6 bases and the V segment lost 4 bases, leaving 11 bases of the junction unmatched. CDR3 length: 15 residues. CDR3 DNA: TGTGCCAGCAGCTCTATTCACAGGGGTAGCGATGGCTACACCTTC. This codes for CASSSIHRGSDGYTF.

V is TRBV6-5 and J is TRBJ2-4; 7 nucleotides agree with TRBD1. V lost 8 bases, J lost 8 bases, and 6 bases stayed unmatched. Germline V gene sequence: CDR1 MNHEY, CDR2 SVGAGI. This CDR3 region has 12 residues. The CDR3 loop reads CASRDSGHIQYF. The CDR3 DNA follows: TGTGCCAGCCGGGACAGTGGGCACATTCAGTACTTC.

This rearrangement joins TRBV7-9 to TRBJ2-7; D gene uncertain. V lost 1 base and J lost 9, with 10 bases in between. The germline V gene has CDR1 SEHNR and CDR2 FQNEAQ (reference sequence). The CDR3 extends over 12 amino acids. The CDR3 nucleotides are TGTGCCAGCAGCTTAGGAAACAGTGCGCAGTACTTC. This sequence encodes CASSLGNSAQYF.

V gene TRBV21-1 combines with J gene TRBJ1-5. TRBV21-1 is marked as a pseudogene. This CDR3 has 17 residues. CDR3 residues: CASSKKWADGGMQPQHF. CDR3 bases: TGTGCCAGCAGCAAAAAATGGGCCGATGGAGGGATGCAGCCCCAGCATTTT.

The V gene is TRBV2, the J gene TRBJ1-4; TRBD1 agrees at 7 bases. The length of the CDR3 is 14 residues. V gave up 7 bases and J gave up 8 bases; unmatched junction bases: 10. Germline CDR1 and CDR2: SNHLY and FYNNEI. CDR3 region: CASNYRGRDEKLFF. Written as DNA, the CDR3 is TGTGCCAGCAATTACAGGGGCAGGGACGAAAAACTGTTTTTT.

V usage is TRBV5-6 and J usage is TRBJ2-3, with TRBD2 as a possible D gene (6 bases). V lost 0 bases and J lost 6, with 8 bases in between. Germline V lookup: CDR1 SGHDT, CDR2 YYEEEE. CDR3 length: 13 amino acids. This chain's CDR3 is CASSLAGGDTQYF. The CDR3 DNA sequence: TGTGCCAGCAGCTTGGCTGGGGGGGATACGCAGTATTTT.

This chain connects TRBV10-1 to TRBJ2-1; TRBD2 agrees at 7 bases. The CDR3 consists of 14 residues. J gave up 5 bases and V 6 bases, and 7 bases lay outside the gene matches. Germline CDR1 reads WNHNN; CDR2 reads SYGVQD (reference sequence). The CDR3 sequence is CASSSSLADNEQFF. The CDR3 nucleotides are TGCGCCAGCAGCAGCTCGCTAGCGGACAATGAGCAGTTCTTC.

V is TRBV7-9 and J is TRBJ2-5; 8 positions agree with TRBD2. CDR3 length equals 16 residues. V shed 1 base and J 3 bases; nucleotides not matched to a gene: 7. The germline V gene has CDR1 SEHNR and CDR2 FQNEAQ (reference sequence). In DNA form, the CDR3 reads TGTGCCAGCAGCTTAGTGTCTAGCGGGCCAGAAGAGACCCAGTACTTC. Encoded protein: CASSLVSSGPEETQYF.

This chain links TRBV9 with TRBJ2-2; D might be TRBD1 (6 bases). Germline V gene lookup returns CDR1 SGDLS and CDR2 YYNGEE. The CDR3 has 14 amino acids. Trimming took off 3 bases at V and 5 bases at J, with 11 bases between the two ends. CDR3 in DNA: TGTGCCAGCAGCGAGGGACATTCAACCGGGGAGCTGTTTTTT. This encodes CASSEGHSTGELFF.

The genes are TRBV2 and TRBJ2-4; a possible D gene is TRBD2 (5 bases). The V end was cut by 1 base, the J end by 6 bases, with 10 bases between. The CDR3 runs to 14 residues. Germline-derived CDR1 and CDR2 are SNHLY and FYNNEI. CDR3 coding DNA: TGTGCCAGCAGTGAAGGAAGGGCGGGAAACATTCAGTACTTC. This codes for CASSEGRAGNIQYF.

This sequence joins TRBV25-1 and TRBJ1-5; a possible D gene is TRBD1 (5 bases). Germline CDR1 MGHDK, CDR2 SYGVNS. With 3 bases removed from V and 3 bases from J, the gap between germline ends came to 12 bases. The CDR3 runs to 15 residues. CDR3 nucleotide sequence: TGTGCCAGCAGTGAGTCAGGGATCCTCAATCAGCCCCAGCATTTT. It codes for CASSESGILNQPQHF.